A selection of T cell receptor beta chains follows, all from one sample in a study of cytomegalovirus exposure and HLA in healthy donors. Assay: immunoSEQ multiplex PCR; the TCRdb copy retains only in-frame clones and omits some. In the table there are roughly 100,000 clones, more than 60% of which are singletons. Sequenced sample: PBMCs. Every receptor here comes from a woman between 35 and 50 years old in good health and CMV-seropositive. Each CDR3 is given with its conserved first and last residue. Fields, in order: V gene, clone size, D gene, J gene, CDR3 DNA, CDR3 protein. A D gene is named only where the DNA matches it firmly. Only part of the rows carry a size: once, few, many, or a class if the clone is expanded.

TRBV7-2	NA	TRBD2	TRBJ2-7	TGTGCCAGCAGCCCACGACTAGCGGGGGACTTCGAGCAGTACTTC	CASSPRLAGDFEQYF
TRBV27	NA	TRBD1	TRBJ1-5	TGTGCCAGTACCTCAGGGGGGAATCAGCCCCAGCATTTT	CASTSGGNQPQHF
TRBV7-2	once	NA	TRBJ1-1	TGTGCCAGCAGCTCCAGGGTTGGCCGAGCTTTCTTT	CASSSRVGRAFF
TRBV19	NA	TRBD1	TRBJ1-4	TGTGCCAGTAGTTCCGGGACAGGATTTAATGAAAAACTGTTTTTT	CASSSGTGFNEKLFF
TRBV12-5	NA	TRBD1	TRBJ1-5	TGTGCTAGTGGCCCCACCCGACAGGGTATTAGCAATCAGCCCCAGCATTTT	CASGPTRQGISNQPQHF
TRBV7-8	few	NA	TRBJ2-2	TGTGCCAGCAGCCCCTCACCTAGGAACACCGGGGAGCTGTTTTTT	CASSPSPRNTGELFF
TRBV28	NA	TRBD2	TRBJ2-7	TGTGCCAGCAGTTTATTACTAGCGGGGGGCTACGAGCAGTACTTC	CASSLLLAGGYEQYF
TRBV11-1	once	TRBD1	TRBJ1-2	TGTGCCAGCAGCCGGCCGGGACAGGATTCCTATGGCTACACCTTC	CASSRPGQDSYGYTF
TRBV6-4	NA	TRBD1	TRBJ1-1	TGTGCCAGCAGTGACAACAGGGGTTTGGTAGCTTTCTTT	CASSDNRGLVAFF
TRBV28	NA	NA	TRBJ1-4	TGTGCCAGCGGACCAGGCCGGAGGGATGAAAAACTGTTTTTT	CASGPGRRDEKLFF
TRBV11-2	NA	NA	TRBJ2-5	TGTGCCAGCAGCCTATGGCAGCGGATGGGGACCCAGTACTTC	CASSLWQRMGTQYF
TRBV20-1	few	NA	TRBJ2-7	TGCAGTGCCCGCAGGTCCTACGAGCAGTACTTC	CSARRSYEQYF
TRBV7-9	once	TRBD2	TRBJ2-5	TGTGCCAGCAGCCTACTAGCGGGATTAGGGACCCAGTACTTC	CASSLLAGLGTQYF
TRBV27	NA	NA	TRBJ2-3	TGTGCCAGCAGTCCCCCTATGTACACAGATACGCAGTATTTT	CASSPPMYTDTQYF
TRBV2	NA	TRBD1	TRBJ1-2	TGTGCCAGCAGAATACAGGGGGAAGACTATGGCTACACCTTC	CASRIQGEDYGYTF
TRBV10-1	NA	TRBD1	TRBJ2-3	TGCGCCAGCAGTGACGGGACTCTACAGGGGGCAGATACGCAGTATTTT	CASSDGTLQGADTQYF
TRBV19	NA	NA	TRBJ2-1	TGTGCCAGTAGCACTAGCTCCCATGTGGAGCAGTTCTTC	CASSTSSHVEQFF
TRBV5-1	NA	TRBD1	TRBJ1-1	TGCGCCAGCAGCTTGTTAGGGACAGGGAACACTGAAGCTTTCTTT	CASSLLGTGNTEAFF
TRBV4-3	few	TRBD1	TRBJ2-7	TGCGCCAGCAGCCAAGGCTCGACAGGGGCCCAATTCTACGAGCAGTACTTC	CASSQGSTGAQFYEQYF
TRBV4-1	NA	NA	TRBJ2-3	TGCGCCAGCAGCCCAGAGGGGGACGGGGAGGGGACCGCAGATACGCAGTATTTT	CASSPEGDGEGTADTQYF
TRBV2	NA	TRBD1	TRBJ1-2	TGTGCCAGCACCGGGACAGGGGGTCCCCTGCGGGGCTACACCTTC	CASTGTGGPLRGYTF
TRBV28	once	TRBD1	TRBJ2-7	TGTGCCACCACGGACAGGGTCAACGAGCAGTACTTC	CATTDRVNEQYF
TRBV7-9	NA	NA	TRBJ2-5	TGTGCCAGCAGCTTACTGAGACTAACTATACGGGAGACCCAGTACTTC	CASSLLRLTIRETQYF
TRBV21-1	NA	NA	TRBJ1-6	TGTGCCATATACCGGGACAGGGCCAATTCACCCCTCCACTTT	CAIYRDRANSPLHF
TRBV6-6	NA	NA	TRBJ1-1	TGTGCCAGCAGTTACGGCGGCACTGAAGCTTTCTTT	CASSYGGTEAFF
TRBV10-3	NA	NA	TRBJ1-4	TGTGCCATCAGTGAATCACCGGGACTGACGTCCGATGAAAAACTGTTTTTT	CAISESPGLTSDEKLFF
TRBV7-6	few	TRBD2	TRBJ2-1	TGTGCCAGCAGCGCCAGACTAGCGGGAAGGGATGAGCAGTTCTTC	CASSARLAGRDEQFF
TRBV5-1	NA	TRBD2	TRBJ2-7	TGCGCCAGCAGCCAAAATATACTAGCGGGGGGTCTAGTTAGCTCCTACGAGCAGTACTTC	CASSQNILAGGLVSSYEQYF
TRBV6-1	NA	TRBD1	TRBJ1-6	TGTGCCAGCAGCGGACAGGGTAACAATTCACCCCTCCACTTT	CASSGQGNNSPLHF
TRBV12-5	NA	NA	TRBJ2-5	TGTGCTAGTGGTCTACCCGGAGCGGCGGAGACCCAGTACTTC	CASGLPGAAETQYF
TRBV5-1	NA	NA	TRBJ2-1	TGCGCCAGCAGCTTGGTGGCAGTCTCCTACAATGAGCAGTTCTTC	CASSLVAVSYNEQFF
TRBV4-3	NA	TRBD2	TRBJ2-5	TGCGCCAGCAGTCGGACCACTAGCGGTTCAGGCGAAGAGACCCAGTACTTC	CASSRTTSGSGEETQYF
TRBV13	NA	NA	TRBJ2-4	TGTGCCAGCAGCTTTGGCACAGGGCTAACCAAAAACATTCAGTACTTC	CASSFGTGLTKNIQYF
TRBV19	NA	TRBD1	TRBJ1-5	TGTGCCAGTAGTATCGGGACAGGCAATCAGCCCCAGCATTTT	CASSIGTGNQPQHF
TRBV5-1	NA	NA	TRBJ1-5	TGCGCCAGCAGCTTGGTGACTGATCAGCCCCAGCATTTT	CASSLVTDQPQHF
TRBV2	NA	NA	TRBJ2-7	TGTGCCAGCAGCTCCAGGGGACGGCACGCCTACGAGCAGTACTTC	CASSSRGRHAYEQYF
TRBV7-8	NA	NA	TRBJ1-1	TGTGCCAGCAGCTCGACAGAGTATATGAACACTGAAGCTTTCTTT	CASSSTEYMNTEAFF
TRBV15	NA	NA	TRBJ1-5	TGTGCCACCAGCAGGGGGGGAAAAACTTCTGGCAATCAGCCCCAGCATTTT	CATSRGGKTSGNQPQHF
TRBV2	NA	NA	TRBJ1-6	TGTGCCAGCAGAACAGACCAGGGTAGGGTGGGTTCACCCCTCCACTTT	CASRTDQGRVGSPLHF
TRBV27	NA	NA	TRBJ2-2	TGTGCCAGCAGTTTATCGATGGGGGCCACCGGGGAGCTGTTTTTT	CASSLSMGATGELFF
TRBV7-9	few	TRBD1	TRBJ1-4	TGTGCCAGCAGTTCCGGGACAGGGAATGAAAAACTGTTTTTT	CASSSGTGNEKLFF
TRBV5-5	NA	NA	TRBJ1-6	TGTGCCAGCAGCTCCCCACGGGGTTCACCCCTCCACTTT	CASSSPRGSPLHF
TRBV7-9	NA	TRBD1	TRBJ2-1	TGTGCCAGCAGCTTAGAGGACAGGTTCGATGAGCAGTTCTTC	CASSLEDRFDEQFF
TRBV15	NA	NA	TRBJ2-3	TGTGCCACCAGCGTCCGGGTTGCTGGAGATACGCAGTATTTT	CATSVRVAGDTQYF
TRBV7-2	once	TRBD1	TRBJ2-2	TGTGCCAGCAGCAGGACAGGGCTCACCGGGGAGCTGTTTTTT	CASSRTGLTGELFF
TRBV18	NA	NA	TRBJ1-5	TGTGCCAGCCCAACAAGGGGGGGCCTTTCCCAGCCCCAGCATTTT	CASPTRGGLSQPQHF
TRBV5-1	once	TRBD2	TRBJ2-3	TGCGCCAGCAGCTTGGGTCCACTAGCGTCAGATACGCAGTATTTT	CASSLGPLASDTQYF
TRBV7-8	NA	NA	TRBJ1-2	TGTGCCAGCAGCTTAGCGCGAGGGGGTTATGGCTACACCTTC	CASSLARGGYGYTF
TRBV28	NA	NA	TRBJ1-1	TGTGCCAGCAGCCGAACTCCTAGCGGGCCCCATCCCCTCCGGAACACTGAAGCTTTCTTT	CASSRTPSGPHPLRNTEAFF
TRBV5-1	NA	NA	TRBJ1-6	TGCGCCAGCAGAAAAGGACAGCTTAATTCACCCCTCCACTTT	CASRKGQLNSPLHF
TRBV7-8	NA	NA	TRBJ1-5	TGTGCCAGCAGCTTACTAAGGGGGTATAGCAATCAGCCCCAGCATTTT	CASSLLRGYSNQPQHF
TRBV10-1	NA	NA	TRBJ1-5	TGCGCCAGCAGTGAGCCGAGCACAGGGTGGAATCAGCCCCAGCATTTT	CASSEPSTGWNQPQHF
TRBV5-1	NA	NA	TRBJ1-3	TGCGCCAGCAGGGATCGTACAGGGTACTCTGGAAACACCATATATTTT	CASRDRTGYSGNTIYF
TRBV7-9	few	TRBD1	TRBJ2-3	TGTGCCAGCAGCTTAGGACAGGGTAGCACAGATACGCAGTATTTT	CASSLGQGSTDTQYF
TRBV5-1	NA	NA	TRBJ2-7	TGCGCCAGCACCCCGGACAGCTCCTACGAGCAGTACTTC	CASTPDSSYEQYF